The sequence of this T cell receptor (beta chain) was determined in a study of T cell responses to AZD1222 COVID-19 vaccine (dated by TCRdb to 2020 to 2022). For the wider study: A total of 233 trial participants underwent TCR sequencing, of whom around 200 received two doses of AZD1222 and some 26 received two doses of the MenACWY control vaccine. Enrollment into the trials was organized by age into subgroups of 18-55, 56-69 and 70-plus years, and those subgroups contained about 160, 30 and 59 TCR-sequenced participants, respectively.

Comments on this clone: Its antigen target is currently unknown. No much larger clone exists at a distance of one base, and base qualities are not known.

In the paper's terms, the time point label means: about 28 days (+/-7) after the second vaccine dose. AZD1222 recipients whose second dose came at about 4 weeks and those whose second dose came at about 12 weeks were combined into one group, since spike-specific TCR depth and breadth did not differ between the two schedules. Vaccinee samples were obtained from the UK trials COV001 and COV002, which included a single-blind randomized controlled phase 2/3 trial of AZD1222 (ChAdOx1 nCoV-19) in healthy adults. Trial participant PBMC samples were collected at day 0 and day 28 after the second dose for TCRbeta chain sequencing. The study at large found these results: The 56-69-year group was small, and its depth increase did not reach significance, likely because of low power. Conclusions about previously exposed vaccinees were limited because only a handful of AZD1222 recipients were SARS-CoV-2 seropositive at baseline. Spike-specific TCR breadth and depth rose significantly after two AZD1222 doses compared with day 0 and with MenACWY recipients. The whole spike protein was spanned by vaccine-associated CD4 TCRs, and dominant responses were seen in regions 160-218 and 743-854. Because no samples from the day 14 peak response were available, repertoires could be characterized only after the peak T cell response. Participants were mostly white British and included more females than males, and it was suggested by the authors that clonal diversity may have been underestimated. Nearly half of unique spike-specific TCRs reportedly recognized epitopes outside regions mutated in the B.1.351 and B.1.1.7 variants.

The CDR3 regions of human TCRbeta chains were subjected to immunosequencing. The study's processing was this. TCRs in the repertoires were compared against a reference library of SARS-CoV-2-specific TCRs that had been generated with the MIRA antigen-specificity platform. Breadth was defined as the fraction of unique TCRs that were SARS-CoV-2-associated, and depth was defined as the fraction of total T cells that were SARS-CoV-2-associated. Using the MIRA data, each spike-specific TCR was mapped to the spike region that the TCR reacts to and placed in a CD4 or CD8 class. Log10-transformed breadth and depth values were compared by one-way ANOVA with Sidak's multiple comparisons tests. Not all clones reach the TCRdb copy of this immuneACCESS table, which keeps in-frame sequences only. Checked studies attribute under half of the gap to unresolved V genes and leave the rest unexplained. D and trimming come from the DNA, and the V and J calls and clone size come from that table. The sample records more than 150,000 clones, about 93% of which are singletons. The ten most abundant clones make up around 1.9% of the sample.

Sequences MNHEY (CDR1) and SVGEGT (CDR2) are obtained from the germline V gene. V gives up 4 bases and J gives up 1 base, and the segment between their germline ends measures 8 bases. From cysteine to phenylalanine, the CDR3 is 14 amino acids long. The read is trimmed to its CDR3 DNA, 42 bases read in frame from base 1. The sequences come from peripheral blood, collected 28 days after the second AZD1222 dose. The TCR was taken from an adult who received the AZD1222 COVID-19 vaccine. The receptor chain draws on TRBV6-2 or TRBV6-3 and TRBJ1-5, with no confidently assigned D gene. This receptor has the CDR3 CASSWRGSNQPQHF. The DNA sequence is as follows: TGTGCCAGCAGTTGGAGAGGGAGCAATCAGCCCCAGCATTTT.